This TCR beta chain was identified during a study of T cell repertoires in cytomegalovirus infection. Study information: Well-studied HLA-B-restricted CMV epitopes were used in the study alongside recently identified HLA-C-restricted ones. Matching HLA type, along with CMV infection, was indicated by public TCR beta signatures.

CDR3 size: 15 residues. Per germline, CDR1 KGHSH and CDR2 LQKENI. Trimming took 2 bases from V and 4 from J, leaving 15 bases between them. Study-wide results and limits: CMV-specific TCR beta clonotypes restricted by HLA-C were the ones dominating the ex vivo response.

This clonotype has more than one count but fewer than ten. Its antigen is not identified. TCRdb redid the calling of the reads with MiXCR, one entry per CDR3 protein. The profile shows fewer than 950,000 distinct CDR3 sequences, 32% of them singletons. The material was cultured CD8+ T cells from PBMCs, obtained from culture after CMV antigen stimulation. The sequence came from a human donor in good health (CMV status not recorded). Some clones in this sample may be carry-over from other donors' samples. This sequence joins TRBV18 and TRBJ2-7; D is perhaps TRBD2 (5 bases). This CDR3 reads CASSPTVSAFYEQYF. The CDR3 DNA is TGTGCCAGCTCACCAACGGTTAGCGCCTTTTACGAGCAGTACTTC.